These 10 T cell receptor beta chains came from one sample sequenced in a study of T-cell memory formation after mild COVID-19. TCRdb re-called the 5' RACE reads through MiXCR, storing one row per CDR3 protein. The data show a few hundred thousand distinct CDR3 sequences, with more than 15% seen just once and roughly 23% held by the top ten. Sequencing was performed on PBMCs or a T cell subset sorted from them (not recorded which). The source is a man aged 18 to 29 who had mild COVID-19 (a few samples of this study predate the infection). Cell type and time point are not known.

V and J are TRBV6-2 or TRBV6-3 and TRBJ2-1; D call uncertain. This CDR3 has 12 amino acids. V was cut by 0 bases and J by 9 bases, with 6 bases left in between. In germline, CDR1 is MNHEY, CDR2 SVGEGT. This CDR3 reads CASSYSIGEQFF. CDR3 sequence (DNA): TGTGCCAGCAGTTACTCGATCGGTGAGCAGTTCTTC.

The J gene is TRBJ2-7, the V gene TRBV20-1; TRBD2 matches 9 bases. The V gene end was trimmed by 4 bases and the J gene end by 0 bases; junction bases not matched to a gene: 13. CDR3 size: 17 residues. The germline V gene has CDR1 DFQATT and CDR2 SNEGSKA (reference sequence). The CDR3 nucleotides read TGCAGTGCTATAGGGCTAGCGGGGCTCCCTTACTCCTACGAGCAGTACGTC. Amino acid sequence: CSAIGLAGLPYSYEQYV.

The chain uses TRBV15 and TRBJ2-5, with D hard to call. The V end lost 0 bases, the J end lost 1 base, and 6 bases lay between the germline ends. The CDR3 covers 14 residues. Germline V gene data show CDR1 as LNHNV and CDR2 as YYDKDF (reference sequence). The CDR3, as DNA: TGTGCCACCAGCAGAGATACGGTCCAAGAGACCCAGTACTTC. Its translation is CATSRDTVQETQYF.

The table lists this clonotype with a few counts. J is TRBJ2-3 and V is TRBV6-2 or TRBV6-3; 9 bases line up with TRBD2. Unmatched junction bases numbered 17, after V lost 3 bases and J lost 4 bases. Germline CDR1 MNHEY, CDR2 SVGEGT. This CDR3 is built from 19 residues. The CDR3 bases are TGTGCCAGCAGTTATCGTCAAGTCCTAGCGGGGTCTGGGGCAGATACGCAGTATTTT. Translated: CASSYRQVLAGSGADTQYF.

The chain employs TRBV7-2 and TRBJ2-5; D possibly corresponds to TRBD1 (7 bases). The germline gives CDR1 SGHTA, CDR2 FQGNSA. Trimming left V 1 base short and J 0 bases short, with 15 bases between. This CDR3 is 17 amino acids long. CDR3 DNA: TGTGCCAGCAGCTTAGAAGGGCCAGGGGGGTACCAAGAGACCCAGTACTTC. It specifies CASSLEGPGGYQETQYF.

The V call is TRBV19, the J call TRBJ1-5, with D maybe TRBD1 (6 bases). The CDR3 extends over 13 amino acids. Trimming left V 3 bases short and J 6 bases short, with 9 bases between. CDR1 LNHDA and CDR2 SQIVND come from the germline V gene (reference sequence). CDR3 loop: CASSIRGPQPQHF. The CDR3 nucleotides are TGTGCCAGTAGTATTCGGGGGCCTCAGCCCCAGCATTTT.

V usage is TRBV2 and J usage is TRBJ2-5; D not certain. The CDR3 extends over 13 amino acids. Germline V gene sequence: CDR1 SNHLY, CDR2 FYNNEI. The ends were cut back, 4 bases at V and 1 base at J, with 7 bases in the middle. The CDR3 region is CASSAPGQETQYF. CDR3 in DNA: TGTGCCAGCAGTGCACCGGGCCAAGAGACCCAGTACTTC.

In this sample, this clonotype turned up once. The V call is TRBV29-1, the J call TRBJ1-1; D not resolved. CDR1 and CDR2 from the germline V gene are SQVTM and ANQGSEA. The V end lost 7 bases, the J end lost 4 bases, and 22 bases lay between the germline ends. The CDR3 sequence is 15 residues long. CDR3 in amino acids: CSGKRTQEGGTEAFF. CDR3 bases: TGCAGCGGTAAGAGGACCCAGGAGGGCGGCACTGAAGCTTTCTTT.

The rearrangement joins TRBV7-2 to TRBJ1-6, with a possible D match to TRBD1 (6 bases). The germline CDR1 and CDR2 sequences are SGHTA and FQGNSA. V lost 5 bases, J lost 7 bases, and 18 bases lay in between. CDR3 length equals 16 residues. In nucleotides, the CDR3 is TGTGCCAGCAGCCAAAACGGCAGGGGAACAAATTCACCCCTCCACTTT. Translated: CASSQNGRGTNSPLHF.

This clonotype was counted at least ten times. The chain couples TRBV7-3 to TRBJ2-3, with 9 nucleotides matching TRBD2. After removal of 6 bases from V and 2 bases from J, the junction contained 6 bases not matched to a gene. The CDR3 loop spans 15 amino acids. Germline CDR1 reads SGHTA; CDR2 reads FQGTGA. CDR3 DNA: TGTGCCAGCAGTCTCGGACTAGCGTACACAGATACGCAGTATTTT. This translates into CASSLGLAYTDTQYF.